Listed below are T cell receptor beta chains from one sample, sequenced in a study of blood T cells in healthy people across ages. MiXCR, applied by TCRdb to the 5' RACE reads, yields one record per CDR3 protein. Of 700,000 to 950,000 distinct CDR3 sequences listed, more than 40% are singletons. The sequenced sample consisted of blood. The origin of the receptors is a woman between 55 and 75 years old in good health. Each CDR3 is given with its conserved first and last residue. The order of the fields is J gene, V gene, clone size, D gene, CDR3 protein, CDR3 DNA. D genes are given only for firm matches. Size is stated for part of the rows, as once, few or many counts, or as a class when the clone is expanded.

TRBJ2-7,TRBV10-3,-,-,CAIGGRDGDSYEQYF,TGTGCCATCGGTGGCCGGGACGGAGATTCCTACGAGCAGTACTTC
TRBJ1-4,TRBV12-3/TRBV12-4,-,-,CASRDLPGAREKLFF,TGTGCCAGCAGGGACTTACCGGGGGCGCGTGAAAAACTGTTTTTT
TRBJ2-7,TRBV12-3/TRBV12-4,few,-,CAGSFSGGRSYEQYF,TGTGCCGGCAGTTTTTCTGGGGGAAGGTCCTACGAGCAGTACTTC
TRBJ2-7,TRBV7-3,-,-,CASSRGWGSSYNEQYF,TGTGCCAGCAGCCGGGGGTGGGGAAGCTCCTACAATGAGCAGTACTTC
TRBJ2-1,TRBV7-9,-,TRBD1,CASSFEGADRNTYNEQFF,TGTGCCAGCAGCTTTGAGGGGGCCGACAGGAATACCTACAATGAGCAGTTCTTC
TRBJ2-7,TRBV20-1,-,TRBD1,CSATYRGQRNEQYF,TGCAGTGCTACCTACAGGGGGCAGAGGAACGAGCAGTACTTC
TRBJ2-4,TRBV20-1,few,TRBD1,CSVDRGSGNIQYF,TGCAGTGTTGACAGGGGGTCGGGGAACATTCAGTACTTC
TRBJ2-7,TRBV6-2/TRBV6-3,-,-,CASSYSRADYEQYF,TGTGCCAGCAGTTACTCAAGGGCGGACTACGAGCAGTACTTC
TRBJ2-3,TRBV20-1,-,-,CSAIIYTSTDTQYF,TGCAGTGCTATTATCTACACAAGCACAGATACGCAGTATTTT
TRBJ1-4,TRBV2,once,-,CASSEVRGTNEKLFF,TGTGCCAGCAGTGAAGTTCGGGGGACTAATGAAAAACTGTTTTTT
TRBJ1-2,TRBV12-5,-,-,CASGLGERGQGYTF,TGTGCTAGTGGTTTGGGCGAAAGGGGCCAAGGCTACACCTTC
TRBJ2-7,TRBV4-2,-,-,CASSQESSGRSYEQYF,TGTGCCAGCAGCCAAGAATCGAGCGGGCGATCCTACGAGCAGTACTTC
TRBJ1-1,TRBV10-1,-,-,CASSDRLNTEAFF,TGCGCCAGCAGTGACCGACTGAACACTGAAGCTTTCTTT
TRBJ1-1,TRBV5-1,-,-,CASSFPTTDSEAFF,TGCGCCAGCAGCTTTCCGACAACAGACAGTGAAGCTTTCTTT
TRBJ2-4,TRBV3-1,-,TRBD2,CASSRGGGISKNIQYF,TGTGCCAGCAGCCGCGGGGGAGGGATCAGCAAAAACATTCAGTACTTC
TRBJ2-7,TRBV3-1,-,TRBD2,CASLHQRLAGVDEQYF,TGTGCCAGCCTCCACCAAAGACTAGCGGGAGTCGACGAGCAGTACTTC
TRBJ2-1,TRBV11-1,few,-,CASSFGGRDSSGNEQFF,TGTGCCAGCAGCTTCGGAGGGAGAGATTCCAGCGGCAATGAGCAGTTCTTC
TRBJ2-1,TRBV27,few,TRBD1,CASSENRGLFF,TGTGCCAGCAGTGAGAACAGGGGTCTGTTCTTC
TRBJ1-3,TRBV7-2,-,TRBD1,CASSVGPTGGNTIYF,TGTGCCAGCAGCGTGGGCCCGACAGGGGGAAACACCATATATTTT
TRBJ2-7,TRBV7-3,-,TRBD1,CASSLTGWGQDNNEQYF,TGTGCCAGCAGCTTAACGGGGTGGGGACAGGACAACAATGAGCAGTACTTC
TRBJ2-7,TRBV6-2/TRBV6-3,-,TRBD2,CASSLTSANYNEQYF,TGTGCCAGCAGTCTCACTAGCGCCAACTACAATGAGCAGTACTTC
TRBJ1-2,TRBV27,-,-,CASAPLGVPYGYTF,TGTGCCAGCGCCCCTCTGGGAGTCCCCTATGGCTACACCTTC
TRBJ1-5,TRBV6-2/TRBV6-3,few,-,CASTGGRGDEGYRNQPQHF,TGTGCCAGCACGGGGGGACGGGGGGATGAAGGCTATCGCAATCAGCCCCAGCATTTT
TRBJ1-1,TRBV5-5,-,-,CASSFLVDTEAFF,TGTGCCAGCAGCTTTCTTGTTGACACTGAAGCTTTCTTT